This is a list of T cell receptor beta chains from one sample in a study of cytomegalovirus exposure and HLA in healthy donors. Using immunoSEQ multiplex PCR, the repertoire was profiled, and TCRdb retains in-frame clones only, with some absent. This table holds about 89,000 clones, approximately 72% found once. The sequenced material came from PBMCs. Every receptor here comes from a man aged 25-45 years in good health and CMV-seropositive. CDR3s include the opening cysteine and the closing phenylalanine or tryptophan. D genes are given only for firm matches. Some rows have no size entry. The others give once, few or many, or a class for an expanded clone.

V	J	D	size	DNA	CDR3
TRBV7-3	TRBJ1-1	.	.	TGTGCCAGCAGCTTAATTGGTACAACGGGAGCTTTCTTT	CASSLIGTTGAFF
TRBV4-1	TRBJ2-7	TRBD2	once	TGCGCCAGCAGCCAAGATCAAGGGACTAGGAGGGCCTACGAGCAGTACTTC	CASSQDQGTRRAYEQYF
TRBV7-6	TRBJ1-1	TRBD1	.	TGTGCCAGCAGCGCCTCCGGGACAGGGCCAGTAGCTTTCTTT	CASSASGTGPVAFF
TRBV6-4	TRBJ1-1	TRBD1	.	TGTGCCAGCAGAATAGAGGCGACAGGGACTTTGAACACTGAAGCTTTCTTT	CASRIEATGTLNTEAFF
TRBV6-6	TRBJ1-5	.	.	TGTGCCAGCAGTTACTCGAGCCAGGGAGGAGGTCAGCCCCAGCATTTT	CASSYSSQGGGQPQHF
TRBV18	TRBJ1-1	.	.	TGTGCCAGCTCACCCCCTTGGTCCGGCACTGAAGCTTTCTTT	CASSPPWSGTEAFF
TRBV10-1	TRBJ1-3	.	.	TGCGCCAGCCTTTACACCAACACCATATATTTT	CASLYTNTIYF
TRBV19	TRBJ2-1	TRBD2	.	TGTGCCAGTCGGATCCAAGCGGGGAGCACCTACAATGAGCAGTTCTTC	CASRIQAGSTYNEQFF
TRBV4-1	TRBJ1-1	.	few	TGCGCCAGCAGCCAATCAGGGCGGACTGAAGCTTTCTTT	CASSQSGRTEAFF
TRBV29-1	TRBJ2-7	TRBD1	.	TGCAGCGCCAGCAGGGACAGCAACTCCTACGAGCAGTACTTC	CSASRDSNSYEQYF
TRBV4-3	TRBJ1-1	.	.	TGCGCCAGCAGCCAAGGTCCCGGGGGGCCCACTGAAGCTTTCTTT	CASSQGPGGPTEAFF
TRBV7-9	TRBJ2-7	.	.	TGTTCCAGCAGCTCCGACCAGACAGGCTCCTACGAGCAGTACTTC	CSSSSDQTGSYEQYF
TRBV6-5	TRBJ2-3	.	.	TGTGCCAGCAGTTCTCCGGAGGAACCCAAAGATACGCAGTATTTT	CASSSPEEPKDTQYF
TRBV6-6	TRBJ2-7	.	.	TGTGCCAGCAGTTACCAAGAGGTCTACGAGCAGTACTTC	CASSYQEVYEQYF
TRBV4-3	TRBJ1-5	.	.	TGCGCCAGCAGCCAAGAACGTACAGGGTTGCTTAGCAATCAGCCCCAGCATTTT	CASSQERTGLLSNQPQHF
TRBV6-4	TRBJ2-3	TRBD2	.	TGTGCCAGCAGACAAGCGGGGGACCCCACAGATACGCAGTATTTT	CASRQAGDPTDTQYF
TRBV19	TRBJ2-6	.	few	TGTGCCAGTAGTCTGTACTCTGGGGCCAACGTCCTGACTTTC	CASSLYSGANVLTF
TRBV27	TRBJ2-5	TRBD1	.	TGTGCCAGCAGTCCCACGACAGGGGGTGAGACCCAGTACTTC	CASSPTTGGETQYF
TRBV6-1	TRBJ2-3	.	once	TGTGCCAGCAGTGGCGGGATTCACACAGATACGCAGTATTTT	CASSGGIHTDTQYF
TRBV7-3	TRBJ2-1	TRBD2	few	TGTGCCAGCAACCCGCATAGCGGGGCCTACAATGAGCAGTTCTTC	CASNPHSGAYNEQFF
TRBV28	TRBJ2-7	.	.	TGTGCCAGCAGACGAGGGGGCGAGCAGTACTTC	CASRRGGEQYF
TRBV27	TRBJ1-2	.	once	TGTGCCAGCAGTTGGCAGGGGAACTATGGCTACACCTTC	CASSWQGNYGYTF
TRBV7-8	TRBJ2-7	TRBD2	.	TGTGCCAGCAGCGCGACTAGCGGGGGGGTTAACGAGCAGTACTTC	CASSATSGGVNEQYF
TRBV10-3	TRBJ1-2	.	.	TGTGCCATCAGTCCGGGGGGGGGCAGGGAGGCCGTAAACTATGGCTACACCTTC	CAISPGGGREAVNYGYTF
TRBV4-2	TRBJ1-5	.	few	TGTGCCAGCAGCCATGCAGGGGTTAGCAATCAGCCCCAGCATTTT	CASSHAGVSNQPQHF
TRBV4-3	TRBJ2-2	.	.	TGCGCCAGCAGCCAAGTACGGTCCGGGGAGCTGTTTTTT	CASSQVRSGELFF
TRBV10-3	TRBJ1-3	.	.	TGTGCCATCAGTGACCCTTTTAGAAGTGACTCTGGAAACACCATATATTTT	CAISDPFRSDSGNTIYF
TRBV19	TRBJ1-5	.	.	TGTGCCAGTATGGGGGGAGAGTATCAGCCCCAGCATTTT	CASMGGEYQPQHF
TRBV4-2	TRBJ1-1	.	.	TGTGCCAGCAGCCAAGATACCAGGGATGCTGAAGCTTTCTTT	CASSQDTRDAEAFF
TRBV6-5	TRBJ1-5	.	.	TGTGCCAGCAGTTACTCAGGGGATAGCAATCAGCCCCAGCATTTT	CASSYSGDSNQPQHF
TRBV9	TRBJ1-2	TRBD1	once	TGTGCCAGCAGCGTAGTCCCAGGGGGCTCCTATGGCTACACCTTC	CASSVVPGGSYGYTF
TRBV12-2	TRBJ2-5	.	few	TGTGCAAGTCCTCCTACTCCGCAAGAGACCCAGTACTTC	CASPPTPQETQYF
TRBV10-3	TRBJ1-6	.	once	TGTGCCATCAGGAGCTCCTATAATTCACCCCTCCACTTT	CAIRSSYNSPLHF
TRBV7-9	TRBJ1-1	TRBD1	few	TGTGCCAGCAGCCCAAGACAGGGGGAAGACACTGAAGCTTTCTTT	CASSPRQGEDTEAFF
TRBV9	TRBJ2-1	.	.	TGTGCCAGCAGCGTCGGAGGGGCTATCTACAATGAGCAGTTCTTC	CASSVGGAIYNEQFF
TRBV7-9	TRBJ1-4	.	.	TGTTCCAGCAGCGTAATACAGGGAACTAATGAAAAACTGTTTTTT	CSSSVIQGTNEKLFF
TRBV7-9	TRBJ1-6	TRBD1	once	TGTGCCAGCAGCTTACTCGGGACAGGTCATAATTCACCCCTCCACTTT	CASSLLGTGHNSPLHF
TRBV4-1	TRBJ1-5	TRBD1	.	TGCGCCAGCAGCCAAGGGGACAGGGCGATCCAGCCCCAGCATTTT	CASSQGDRAIQPQHF
TRBV19	TRBJ1-2	.	.	TGTGCCAGTAGTATTGTTTTAAACTATGGCTACACCTTC	CASSIVLNYGYTF
TRBV28	TRBJ2-4	TRBD1	.	TGTGCCAGCAGCCCATTCACAGGGGACCTAGCCAAAAACATTCAGTACTTC	CASSPFTGDLAKNIQYF
TRBV6-6	TRBJ1-2	.	few	TGTGCCAGCAGTCACGGACAGACTAACTATGGCTACACCTTC	CASSHGQTNYGYTF
TRBV7-3	TRBJ1-2	.	few	TGTGCCAGCAGCTTAGAGGCAGCCTATGGCTACACCTTC	CASSLEAAYGYTF
TRBV7-9	TRBJ2-7	.	.	TGTGCCAGCAGCCCAAGGGACATTTACGAGCAGTACTTC	CASSPRDIYEQYF
TRBV30	TRBJ2-5	TRBD2	.	TGTGCCTGGAGTGTATCCCGGACTAGCGGGGTGGAGACCCAGTACTTC	CAWSVSRTSGVETQYF
TRBV30	TRBJ1-3	.	.	TGTGCCTGGAGTGTAATGAGTCATGGAAACACCATATATTTT	CAWSVMSHGNTIYF
TRBV27	TRBJ1-1	.	.	TGTGCCAGCAGTTCGGAGTTTGGCACTGAAGCTTTCTTT	CASSSEFGTEAFF
TRBV5-8	TRBJ2-3	.	few	TGTGCCAGCAGTATGAAACAGGCAGATACGCAGTATTTT	CASSMKQADTQYF
TRBV9	TRBJ2-3	.	once	TGTGCCAGCAGCGTAGGTCCCTATCCCCAGTATTTT	CASSVGPYPQYF